Below are 6 T cell receptor beta chains sequenced from a single sample in a study of T cell responses to AZD1222 COVID-19 vaccine. The method was immunoSEQ multiplex PCR; TCRdb's version includes in-frame clones alone and lacks a portion of them. This table holds roughly 84,000 clones, 70% to 90% found once. Sequences were derived from peripheral blood, sampled 28 days after the second AZD1222 dose. These receptors were taken from an adult who received the AZD1222 COVID-19 vaccine.

The CDR3 nucleotides read TGTGCCAGCAGCTTTTCCCAAAACTTGGGTGGGGAGCTGTTTTTT. It yields the protein CASSFSQNLGGELFF. The chain couples TRBV7-9 to TRBJ2-2; D is unresolved. Germline V gene sequence: CDR1 SEHNR, CDR2 FQNEAQ (reference sequence). This CDR3 has 15 residues. With 3 bases removed from V and 8 bases from J, the gap between germline ends came to 16 bases.

The chain links TRBV11-3 to TRBJ1-1; 7 bases are a match to TRBD1. Germline V gene data show CDR1 as SGHNT and CDR2 as YENEEA. CDR3 length: 14 residues. V lost 8 bases, J lost 7 bases, and 13 bases stayed unmatched. Here the CDR3 DNA reads TGTGCCAGCGGGAGGACAGGCAACAGTATTGAAGCTTTCTTT. Translating it yields CASGRTGNSIEAFF.

The rearrangement uses TRBV9 and TRBJ1-4; 9 bases align to TRBD1. Trimming removed 3 bases from V and 7 bases from J; junction bases left unmatched: 4. The CDR3 contains 14 residues. In germline, CDR1 is SGDLS, CDR2 YYNGEE. The CDR3: CASSEDRGGEKLFF. The DNA for the CDR3 is TGTGCCAGCAGCGAGGACAGGGGAGGTGAAAAACTGTTTTTT.

The chain recombines TRBV25-1 with TRBJ1-3; D remains ambiguous. Germline CDR1 MGHDK, CDR2 SYGVNS. The CDR3 sequence is 16 residues long. V lost 5 bases and J lost 0, with 14 bases in between. The CDR3 coding sequence is TGTGCCAGCAGTCCAAGGGTGGGCAGCTCTGGAAACACCATATATTTT. It yields the protein CASSPRVGSSGNTIYF. The variable domain in full, with the rest retrieved from reference TRBV25-1 and TRBJ1-3, is EADIYQTPRYLVIGTGKKITLECSQTMGHDKMYWYQQDPGMELHLIHYSYGVNSTEKGDLSSESTVSRIRTEHFPLTLESARPSHTSQYLCASSPRVGSSGNTIYFGEGSWLTVV.

The chain recombines TRBV10-3 with TRBJ2-7, with TRBD1 matching over 9 bases. The V and J ends lost 5 bases and 2 bases, in that order; junction bases with no gene match: 10. Germline lookup yields CDR1 ENHRY and CDR2 SYGVKD. The CDR3 spans 16 residues. For the CDR3, the DNA is TGTGCCATCAGTCGCAATCCGGGACAGGGCACCTACGAGCAGTACTTC. It translates to CAISRNPGQGTYEQYF.

The chain combines TRBV5-1 with TRBJ1-1, with D possibly being TRBD1 (6 bases). Germline V gene lookup returns CDR1 SGHRS and CDR2 YFSETQ. V was clipped by 8 bases and J by 2 bases, with 13 bases between them. The CDR3 has 13 residues. This chain's CDR3 is CASFRQDNTEAFF. The CDR3, as DNA: TGCGCCAGTTTTCGACAGGACAACACTGAAGCTTTCTTT.